The T cell receptor (beta chain) under discussion was sequenced for a study of cytomegalovirus exposure and HLA in healthy donors. Study-wide background: Approximately 180 million T cells yielded more than 95 million unique TCR beta sequences, as an earlier analysis found. Study-wide findings and caveats: Most CMV-associated TCR beta chains were later found to appear HLA-restricted.

Of note for this clone: Its antigen is as yet unknown.

Germline values: CDR1 SGHVS, CDR2 FNYEAQ. CDR3 size: 15 residues. Trimming at V came to 0 bases and at J to 4 bases, leaving 5 bases not matched to a gene. 13 Jbeta primers and 60 Vbeta primers were used for the PCR. Sequencing used immunoSEQ multiplex PCR; TCRdb keeps in-frame clones, though not all of them. Here the sample spans over 200,000 clones, approximately 90% being singletons. The V call is TRBV7-6, the J call TRBJ1-1, with 7 bases fitting TRBD1. The source is a young woman in good health and CMV-seronegative. The material sequenced was PBMCs. The CDR3 nucleotides are TGTGCCAGCAGCTTAGCCGGGACAGTGGGCACTGAAGCTTTCTTT. Its protein product is CASSLAGTVGTEAFF.